The clone carrying this T cell receptor (beta chain) came up many times. The antigen is unknown. TCRdb used MiXCR to reprocess the multiplex PCR reads, holding one entry per CDR3 protein. The sample yields 200,000 or so distinct CDR3 sequences, 25% to 40% seen once. The data derive from a study of breast tumors, draining lymph nodes, adjacent tissues. Study results and caveats: The data were judged consistent with most tumor T cells coming from lymph node and expanding in tumor.

The lymph nodes were axillary draining lymph nodes from breast cancer patients. From germline, CDR1 is DFQATT and CDR2 SNEGSKA (reference sequence). With 0 bases clipped from V and 2 bases from J, the junction kept 5 bases outside the gene matches. This CDR3 has 15 amino acids. The receptor was isolated from a female donor with breast cancer. Some clones in this sample may be carry-over from other donors' samples. The source material was axillary lymph node tissue. The chain is built from TRBV20-1 and TRBJ2-7; 9 bases are a match to TRBD2. CDR3 coding DNA: TGCAGTGCTAGAGATGATGGACTAGCGACCTACGAGCAGTACTTC. This encodes CSARDDGLATYEQYF.